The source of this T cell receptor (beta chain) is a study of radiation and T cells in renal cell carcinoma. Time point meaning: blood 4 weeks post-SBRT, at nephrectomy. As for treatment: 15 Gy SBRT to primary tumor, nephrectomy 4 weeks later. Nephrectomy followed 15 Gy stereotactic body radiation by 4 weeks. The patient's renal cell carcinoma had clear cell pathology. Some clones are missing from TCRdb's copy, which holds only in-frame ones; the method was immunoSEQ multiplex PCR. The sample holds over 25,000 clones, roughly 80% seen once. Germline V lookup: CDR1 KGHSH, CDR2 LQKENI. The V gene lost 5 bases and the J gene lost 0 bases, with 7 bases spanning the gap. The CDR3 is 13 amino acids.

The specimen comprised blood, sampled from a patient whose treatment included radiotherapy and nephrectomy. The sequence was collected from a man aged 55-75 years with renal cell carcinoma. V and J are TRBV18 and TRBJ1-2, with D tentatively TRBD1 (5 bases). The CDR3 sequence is CASSSTANYGYTF. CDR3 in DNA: TGTGCCAGCTCATCGACAGCTAACTATGGCTACACCTTC.